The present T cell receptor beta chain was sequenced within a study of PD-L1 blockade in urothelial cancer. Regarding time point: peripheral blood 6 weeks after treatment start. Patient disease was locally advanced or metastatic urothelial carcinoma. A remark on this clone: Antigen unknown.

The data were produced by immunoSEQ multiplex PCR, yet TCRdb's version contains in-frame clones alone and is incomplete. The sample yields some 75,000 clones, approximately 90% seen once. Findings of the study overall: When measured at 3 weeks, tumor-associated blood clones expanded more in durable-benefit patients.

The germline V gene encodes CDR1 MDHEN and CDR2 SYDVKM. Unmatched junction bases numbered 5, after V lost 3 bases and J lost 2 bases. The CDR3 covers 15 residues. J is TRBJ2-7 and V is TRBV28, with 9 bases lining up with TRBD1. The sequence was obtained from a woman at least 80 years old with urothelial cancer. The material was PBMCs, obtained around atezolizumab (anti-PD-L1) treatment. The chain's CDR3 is CASSFLRQGAYEQYF. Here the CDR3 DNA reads TGTGCCAGCAGTTTCCTCCGACAGGGGGCCTACGAGCAGTACTTC. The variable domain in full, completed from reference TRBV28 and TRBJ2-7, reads DVKVTQSSRYLVKRTGEKVFLECVQDMDHENMFWYRQDPGLGLRLIYFSYDVKMKEKGDIPEGYSVSREKKERFSLILESASTNQTSMYLCASSFLRQGAYEQYFGPGTRLTVT.